The source of this T cell receptor beta chain is a study of cytomegalovirus exposure and HLA in healthy donors. Overall study: Early release data held tens of millions of unique TCRs from HLA-typed donors.

Trimming removed 1 base at V and 0 bases at J, with 10 bases between. The CDR3 is made up of 16 amino acids. CDR1 is MDHEN, CDR2 SYDVKM, per germline. Whole-study findings and limits: Presence/absence comparisons presumed near-even sequencing depth among donors. Most TCR sequences were uncommon, yet certain public TCRs appeared in many donors. The authors listed around 150 TCR beta chains as cytomegalovirus-associated.

A remark on this clone: Antigen specificity is unknown.

60 Vbeta and 13 Jbeta primers were used in PCR. The table came from immunoSEQ multiplex PCR; TCRdb's copy has only in-frame clones and leaves some out. The table includes over 40,000 clones, roughly 90% detected once. Material for sequencing was PBMCs. The TCR was taken from a woman aged 40 to 50 in good health and CMV-seropositive. The rearrangement links TRBV28 to TRBJ2-4; no clear D gene. The CDR3 coding sequence is TGTGCCAGCAGTTTATCCGCAGACTTAGCCAAAAACATTCAGTACTTC. Residues: CASSLSADLAKNIQYF.